These 7 T cell receptor beta chains came from one sample sequenced in a study of cytomegalovirus exposure and HLA in healthy donors. Primers for the PCR totalled 60 Vbeta and 13 Jbeta. Libraries were prepared by immunoSEQ multiplex PCR; TCRdb keeps only in-frame clonotypes and omits some of them. This table holds about 210,000 clones, 70% to 90% found once. Sequencing was performed on PBMCs. These receptor sequences come from a girl under 10 years old in good health and CMV-seronegative.

The rearrangement joins TRBV7-9 to TRBJ2-7, with a weak D call TRBD2 (6 bases). Trimming shortened V by 3 bases and J by 4 bases, and 16 bases separated the two germline ends. The CDR3 loop spans 15 amino acids. The germline CDR1 and CDR2 sequences are SEHNR and FQNEAQ (reference sequence). This CDR3 is CASSLEGSPAYEQYF. The CDR3 coding sequence is TGTGCCAGCAGCTTGGAGGGGTCCCCCGCATACGAGCAGTACTTC.

Regarding this clone: Germline and junction disagree at one end, which may indicate a read error. The V and J genes are TRBV7-9 and TRBJ1-2, with D possibly being TRBD1 (5 bases). This CDR3 region has 15 residues. Germline V CDR1 and CDR2: SEHNR, FQNEAQ (reference sequence). CDR3 in amino acids: CASSLARAGYYDYTF. The CDR3 coding sequence is TGTGCCAGCAGCTTAGCCAGGGCTGGCTACTATGACTACACCTTC.

The chain employs TRBV29-1 and TRBJ2-5, with 11 bases identical to TRBD2. This CDR3 region has 14 residues. With 5 bases clipped from V and 5 bases from J, the junction kept 7 bases outside the gene matches. CDR1 and CDR2 from the germline V gene are SQVTM and ANQGSEA. For the CDR3, the DNA is TGCAGCGTTCCGACTAGCGGGATAGCGGAGACCCAGTACTTC. This gives the protein CSVPTSGIAETQYF.

The V call is TRBV4-2, the J call TRBJ2-7, with 8 positions matching TRBD2. J gave up 1 base and V 0 bases, and 8 bases lay outside the gene matches. The CDR3 loop spans 17 amino acids. CDR1 LGHNA and CDR2 YNFKEQ come from the germline V gene. The CDR3 reads CASSQDSVGLASYEQYF. The CDR3 bases are TGTGCCAGCAGCCAAGATTCGGTAGGACTAGCATCCTACGAGCAGTACTTC.

This clone was detected only a few times. This chain links TRBV19 with TRBJ2-5; 9 bases match TRBD1. V trimming: 5 bases; J trimming: 5 bases; junction bases outside the gene matches: 12. CDR1 and CDR2 from the germline V gene are LNHDA and SQIVND (reference sequence). CDR3 length: 16 amino acids. The CDR3 coding sequence is TGTGCCAGTAGTCCGCATATACAGGGGGCCGGGGAGACCCAGTACTTC. Residues: CASSPHIQGAGETQYF.

V usage is TRBV6-5 and J usage is TRBJ2-5, with 7 bases matching TRBD1. The CDR3 loop spans 13 amino acids. Germline values: CDR1 MNHEY, CDR2 SVGAGI. The V and J ends lost 2 bases and 14 bases, in that order; junction bases with no gene match: 11. CDR3 in DNA: TGTGCCAGCAGTTACGGGACAGAGGGAGACATATACTTC. This gives the protein CASSYGTEGDIYF.

The chain combines TRBV5-1 with TRBJ2-3; 7 nucleotides line up with TRBD2. Per germline, CDR1 SGHRS and CDR2 YFSETQ. Trimming removed 0 bases from V and 0 bases from J; junction bases left unmatched: 1. The CDR3 consists of 15 residues. In DNA form, the CDR3 reads TGCGCCAGCAGCTTGGGACTAGCAAGCACAGATACGCAGTATTTT. Translation: CASSLGLASTDTQYF.